Shown below are 23 T cell receptor beta chains from a single sample sequenced in a study of blood T cells in healthy people across ages. Sample-barcoded 5' priming and a J-beta primer mix drove a second PCR of 7 to 11 cycles. A single record per CDR3 protein comes from TCRdb applying MiXCR to the 5' RACE reads. The top ten clones hold about 38% of a sample with roughly 720,000 distinct CDR3 sequences, roughly 53% of them seen once. Material: blood. The receptors shown here come from an elderly man in good health.

This clonotype has a handful of counts. The V call is TRBV6-5, the J call TRBJ2-4; 12 positions agree with TRBD2. TRBJ2-7 explains the end of the DNA better; the J call may be wrong. CDR1 and CDR2 (germline): MNHEY, SVGAGI. This CDR3 contains 15 residues. CDR3 sequence (DNA): TGTGCCAGCAGTTCCCAGACTAGCGGGAGCCACGAGCAGTACTTC. Its protein product is CASSSQTSGSHEQYF.

The J gene is TRBJ1-2, the V gene TRBV18; D ambiguous. Germline V gene sequence: CDR1 KGHSH, CDR2 LQKENI. V lost 2 bases to trimming and J lost 0 bases, with 10 bases between them. CDR3 size: 15 residues. CDR3 loop: CASSPGRQSNYGYTF. CDR3 nucleotides: TGTGCCAGCTCACCAGGACGGCAGTCTAACTATGGCTACACCTTC.

The gene calls are TRBV20-1 and TRBJ1-5; possible D gene TRBD1, 5 bases. Trimming cost V 6 bases and J 0 bases, with 12 bases left between them. The CDR3 loop spans 14 amino acids. Per germline, CDR1 DFQATT and CDR2 SNEGSKA (reference sequence). DNA of the CDR3: TGCAGTGCAGCCTCAGGGTATAGCAATCAGCCCCAGCATTTT. It yields the protein CSAASGYSNQPQHF.

The genes are TRBV12-3 or TRBV12-4 and TRBJ2-7, with D possibly being TRBD2 (6 bases). CDR3 length: 15 amino acids. V was trimmed by 1 base and J by 3 bases, leaving 13 bases between them. CDR3 nucleotide sequence: TGTGCCAGCAGTTTAGGGAGGGGAGCAGTCTACGAGCAGTACTTC. It encodes CASSLGRGAVYEQYF.

V and J are TRBV29-1 and TRBJ2-1; 8 bases line up with TRBD2. Trimming removed 7 bases from V and 13 bases from J; junction bases left unmatched: 9. CDR3 length equals 11 residues. Germline CDR1 reads SQVTM; CDR2 reads ANQGSEA. For the CDR3, the DNA is TGCAGCGGAGCGGGAGTGGAGACCCAGTTCTTC. Translating gives CSGAGVETQFF.

This clonotype was seen only a few times. The DNA of the CDR3 is TGTGCCATCGCCGGGACAGCAAACTCCTACGAGCAGTACTTC. It specifies CAIAGTANSYEQYF. V and J are TRBV10-3 and TRBJ2-7; 7 nucleotides line up with TRBD1. CDR1 is ENHRY, CDR2 SYGVKD, per germline. V shed 8 bases and J 0 bases; nucleotides not matched to a gene: 7. The CDR3 loop spans 14 amino acids.

The chain employs TRBV12-3 or TRBV12-4 and TRBJ1-6; D call uncertain. The V end lost 3 bases, the J end lost 7 bases, and 4 bases lay between the germline ends. This CDR3 is 12 amino acids long. The CDR3 coding sequence is TGTGCCAGCAGTTTCGCGAATTCACCCCTCCACTTT. It translates to CASSFANSPLHF.

There are a few counts of this clonotype. The chain carries TRBV20-1 and TRBJ2-7; 8 bases match TRBD2. CDR3 size: 13 residues. With 6 bases clipped from V and 0 bases from J, the junction kept 4 bases outside the gene matches. CDR1 DFQATT and CDR2 SNEGSKA come from the germline V gene (reference sequence). CDR3: CSAGRDASYEQYF. The CDR3 nucleotides read TGCAGTGCCGGGAGGGACGCCTCCTACGAGCAGTACTTC.

This clonotype appeared a few times. This chain connects TRBV5-1 to TRBJ2-1; 7 bases align to TRBD1. With 4 bases clipped from V and 7 bases from J, the junction kept 8 bases outside the gene matches. This CDR3 is 14 amino acids long. Germline CDR1 is SGHRS and CDR2 is YFSETQ. The CDR3 reads CASSPQSQGNEQFF. The CDR3 DNA is TGCGCCAGCAGCCCGCAGTCACAGGGGAATGAGCAGTTCTTC.

This chain links TRBV3-1 with TRBJ1-5; possible D gene TRBD1, 5 bases. Trimming shortened V by 5 bases and J by 6 bases, and 8 bases separated the two germline ends. The CDR3 has 12 amino acids. Germline V CDR1 and CDR2: LGHDT, YNNKEL (reference sequence). The CDR3 bases are TGTGCCAGCAGCAAGGGGAGTCAGCCCCAGCATTTT. Amino acids: CASSKGSQPQHF.

The chain uses TRBV20-1 and TRBJ2-1; 8 nucleotides match TRBD2. V gave up 3 bases and J gave up 8 bases; unmatched junction bases: 6. This CDR3 has 13 amino acids. Germline V gene sequence: CDR1 DFQATT, CDR2 SNEGSKA (reference sequence). The CDR3 spells CSASPPGGDEQFF. For the CDR3, the DNA is TGCAGTGCTAGCCCCCCGGGGGGGGATGAGCAGTTCTTC.

The V gene is TRBV11-2, the J gene TRBJ2-3; 10 bases map to TRBD2. J lost 14 bases, V lost 5 bases, and 16 bases had no gene match. This CDR3 has 15 residues. Looked up from germline, CDR1 is SGHAT and CDR2 is FQNNGV. The CDR3 loop reads CASSQGSGRARYAYF. The CDR3 DNA sequence: TGTGCCAGCAGCCAGGGCAGCGGGAGGGCCAGATACGCGTATTTT.

This clonotype was picked up a small number of times. This sequence joins TRBV24-1 and TRBJ2-5; TRBD1 aligns across 9 bases. The CDR3 spans 15 residues. V was clipped by 1 base and J by 3 bases; unmatched bases: 2. Germline V lookup: CDR1 KGHDR, CDR2 SFDVKD. For the CDR3, the DNA is TGTGCCACCAGTGATTTTAGGGACAGGGAAGAGACCCAGTACTTC. This encodes CATSDFRDREETQYF.

The V and J genes are TRBV21-1 and TRBJ1-2; no check of the table's D call, TRBD1, against the DNA was made. TRBV21-1 is listed as a pseudogene. The CDR3 has 13 residues. Here the CDR3 reads CASAQRGVDGYTF. In DNA form, the CDR3 reads TGTGCCAGCGCTCAAAGGGGGGTAGACGGCTACACCTTC.

The rearrangement uses TRBV20-1 and TRBJ2-3, with TRBD2 identical over 7 bases. V dropped 3 bases and J dropped 3; count of bases not matched to a gene: 6. Germline V lookup: CDR1 DFQATT, CDR2 SNEGSKA (reference sequence). CDR3 length: 14 residues. CDR3 DNA sequence: TGCAGTGCTAGCCCGAACGGGAGGACAGATACGCAGTATTTT. It encodes CSASPNGRTDTQYF.

The V gene is TRBV4-1, the J gene TRBJ2-7, with TRBD2 matching 9 bases. Germline V gene data show CDR1 as MGHRA and CDR2 as YSYEKL. Unmatched junction bases numbered 7, after V lost 0 bases and J lost 4 bases. CDR3 length: 16 amino acids. CDR3 nucleotides: TGCGCCAGCAGCCAAGATCCGGGACTAGCAGGGTACGAGCAGTACTTC. Protein: CASSQDPGLAGYEQYF.

This clonotype was counted a few times. The chain has TRBV27 and TRBJ2-5; D possibly corresponds to TRBD1 (6 bases). The V end was cut by 6 bases, the J end by 6 bases, with 17 bases between. Germline lookup yields CDR1 MNHEY and CDR2 SMNVEV (reference sequence). This CDR3 comprises 14 residues. CDR3 protein: CASSTSRGRQTQYF. The CDR3 DNA sequence: TGTGCCAGCAGCACCTCCAGGGGTCGGCAGACCCAGTACTTC.

This clonotype was counted once. J is TRBJ2-2 and V is TRBV7-3; 16 bases are shared with TRBD2. Per germline, CDR1 SGHTA and CDR2 FQGTGA. This CDR3 spans 19 amino acids. With V trimmed by 0 bases and J by 6 bases, 7 bases remained unmatched. As DNA, the CDR3 is TGTGCCAGCAGCTTAACTGGGGGACTAGCGGGAGGGCACTCCGGGGAGCTGTTTTTT. Translating it yields CASSLTGGLAGGHSGELFF.

As concerns this clonotype: A read error is possible here, since a much larger clone lies one base away. The chain uses TRBV13 and TRBJ2-6, with D tentatively TRBD1 (5 bases). The CDR3 length is 13 residues. The germline gives CDR1 PRHDT, CDR2 FYEKMQ (reference sequence). CDR3 sequence: CASRISGANILTF. The CDR3, as DNA: TGTGCCAGCAGGATCTCTGGGGCCAACATCCTGACTTTC.

The V and J genes are TRBV9 and TRBJ2-7; the D is unclear. The CDR3 is 14 amino acids. Germline V lookup: CDR1 SGDLS, CDR2 YYNGEE. The V gene lost 2 bases and the J gene lost 2 bases, with 11 bases spanning the gap. In nucleotides, the CDR3 is TGTGCCAGCAGCGTCGGTAACGGACCCTACGAGCAGTACTTC. This encodes CASSVGNGPYEQYF. The entire variable domain, with the rest obtained from reference TRBV9 and TRBJ2-7, is as follows: DSGVTQTPKHLITATGQRVTLRCSPRSGDLSVYWYQQSLDQGLQFLIQYYNGEERAKGNILERFSAQQFPDLHSELNLSSLELGDSALYFCASSVGNGPYEQYFGPGTRLTVT.

The gene calls are TRBV4-1 and TRBJ2-2; D unclear. Trimming removed 1 base at V and 3 bases at J, with 6 bases between. Germline V gives CDR1 MGHRA, CDR2 YSYEKL. This CDR3 is 14 amino acids long. The CDR3 loop reads CASSQGRDTGELFF. CDR3 in DNA: TGCGCCAGCAGCCAAGGACGGGACACCGGGGAGCTGTTTTTT.

The rearrangement links TRBV15 to TRBJ2-7; D may match TRBD1 or TRBD2 (5 bases each). The CDR3 has 14 amino acids. V was cut by 4 bases and J by 0 bases, with 10 bases left in between. Germline V gives CDR1 LNHNV, CDR2 YYDKDF (reference sequence). CDR3 coding DNA: TGTGCCACCAGCAAGGCAGGGAGCTCCTACGAGCAGTACTTC. Encoded protein: CATSKAGSSYEQYF.

The V call is TRBV7-3, the J call TRBJ1-1, with D tentatively TRBD1 (6 bases). The CDR3 is 14 residues long. The germline gives CDR1 SGHTA, CDR2 FQGTGA. V dropped 2 bases and J dropped 5 bases, with 12 bases sitting between them. CDR3: CASSLSGAQTEAFF. The CDR3 nucleotides are TGTGCCAGCAGCTTATCAGGGGCACAGACTGAAGCTTTCTTT.